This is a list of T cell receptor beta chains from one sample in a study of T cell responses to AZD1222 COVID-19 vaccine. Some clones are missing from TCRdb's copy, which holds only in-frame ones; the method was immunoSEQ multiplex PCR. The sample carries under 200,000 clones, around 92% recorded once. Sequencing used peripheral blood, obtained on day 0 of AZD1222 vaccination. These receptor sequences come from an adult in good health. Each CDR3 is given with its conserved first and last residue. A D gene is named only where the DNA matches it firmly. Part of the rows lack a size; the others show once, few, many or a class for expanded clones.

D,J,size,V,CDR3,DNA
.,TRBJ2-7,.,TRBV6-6,CATLRMGDYEQYF,TGTGCCACCCTAAGGATGGGAGACTACGAGCAGTACTTC
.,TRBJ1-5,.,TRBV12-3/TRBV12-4,CASSLGVLQPQHF,TGTGCCAGCAGTTTGGGGGTTTTGCAGCCCCAGCATTTT
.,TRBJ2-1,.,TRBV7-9,CASSLSVNPIYNEQFF,TGTGCCAGCAGTTTGTCAGTCAACCCCATCTACAATGAGCAGTTCTTC
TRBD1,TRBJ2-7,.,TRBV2,CASTGTGGNEQYF,TGTGCCAGCACCGGGACAGGGGGTAACGAGCAGTACTTC
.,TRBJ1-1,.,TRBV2,CASREGSPNTEAFF,TGTGCCAGCAGGGAGGGGTCCCCGAACACTGAAGCTTTCTTT
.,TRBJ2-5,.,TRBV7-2,CASSLGFRVGGETQYF,TGTGCCAGCAGCTTAGGATTCCGGGTGGGAGGAGAGACCCAGTACTTC
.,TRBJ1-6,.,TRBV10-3,CAISESAGNYNSPLHF,TGTGCCATCAGTGAGTCGGCTGGGAATTATAATTCACCCCTCCACTTT
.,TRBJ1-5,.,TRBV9,CASSPGDGSYSNQPQHF,TGTGCCAGCAGTCCCGGGGACGGAAGTTATAGCAATCAGCCCCAGCATTTT
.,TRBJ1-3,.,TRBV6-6,CASSYSGNGNTIYF,TGTGCCAGCAGTTACTCCGGGAACGGAAACACCATATATTTT
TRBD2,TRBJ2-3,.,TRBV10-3,CATTFTSGGGTDTQYF,TGTGCCACCACCTTTACTAGCGGGGGTGGCACAGATACGCAGTATTTT
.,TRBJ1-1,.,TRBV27,CASSPGRGNTEAFF,TGTGCCAGCTCCCCAGGACGGGGGAACACTGAAGCTTTCTTT
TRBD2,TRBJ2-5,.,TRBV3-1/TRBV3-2,CASSQGGSGGLKETQYF,TGTGCCAGCAGCCAAGGGGGTAGCGGGGGCCTTAAAGAGACCCAGTACTTC
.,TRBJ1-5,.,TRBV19,CASSWSNQPQHF,TGTGCCAGTAGTTGGAGTAATCAGCCCCAGCATTTT
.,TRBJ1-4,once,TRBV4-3,CASSPGPGEGKLFF,TGCGCCAGCAGCCCCGGGCCAGGGGAGGGAAAACTGTTTTTT
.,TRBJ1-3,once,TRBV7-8,CASSTEVRGAGNTIYF,TGTGCCAGCAGCACAGAGGTACGAGGGGCTGGAAACACCATATATTTT
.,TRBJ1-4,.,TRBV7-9,CASSTRGSRAEKLFF,TGTGCCAGCAGCACCCGTGGGTCCAGGGCCGAAAAACTGTTTTTT
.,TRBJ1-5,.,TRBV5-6,CASSPFGSGTQPQHF,TGTGCCAGCAGCCCCTTCGGGTCAGGGACCCAGCCCCAGCATTTT
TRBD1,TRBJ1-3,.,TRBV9,CASSEGALSGNTIYF,TGTGCCAGCAGCGAGGGGGCCCTCTCTGGAAACACCATATATTTT
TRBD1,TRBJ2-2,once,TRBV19,CASRIEVTGAFWNTGELFF,TGTGCCAGTAGGATAGAAGTGACAGGGGCCTTTTGGAACACCGGGGAGCTGTTTTTT
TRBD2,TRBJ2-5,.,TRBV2,CARSEAGGVQETQYF,TGTGCCCGCAGTGAAGCGGGGGGGGTTCAAGAGACCCAGTACTTC
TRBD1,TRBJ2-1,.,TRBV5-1,CASSLSQGVYNEQFF,TGCGCCAGCAGCTTGTCACAGGGGGTCTACAATGAGCAGTTCTTC
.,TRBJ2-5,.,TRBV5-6,CASSLRGRQETQYF,TGTGCCAGCAGCTTGCGGGGACGCCAAGAGACCCAGTACTTC
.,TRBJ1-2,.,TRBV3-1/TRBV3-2,CASSQDPGGYGYTF,TGTGCCAGCAGCCAAGATCCGGGGGGCTATGGCTACACCTTC
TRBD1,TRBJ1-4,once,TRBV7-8,CASSSGTGDQKLFF,TGTGCCAGCAGCTCCGGGACAGGGGACCAAAAACTGTTTTTT
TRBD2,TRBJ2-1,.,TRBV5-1,CASTLETSGYNEQFF,TGCGCCAGCACCTTGGAGACTAGCGGGTACAATGAGCAGTTCTTC
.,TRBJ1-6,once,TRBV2,CASSKDNSPLHF,TGTGCCAGCAGTAAGGATAATTCACCCCTCCACTTT